Listed below are T cell receptor beta chains from one sample, sequenced in a study of vaccination and CD4 T cells after COVID-19. These receptors lack a known antigen. One entry per CDR3 protein, called by TCRdb with MiXCR from the PCR reads. The data show under 15,000 distinct CDR3 sequences, around 75% seen once. Sequencing input: CD4+ T cells from blood, cultured in vitro. The receptors originated from a human donor who had recovered from COVID-19. Both conserved end residues are part of each CDR3. D genes are given only for firm matches. Not all rows give a size; the values are once, few, many and, for expanded clones, a class.

v_gene	j_gene	abundance	d_gene	CDR3aa	CDR3nt
TRBV20-1	TRBJ1-1	NA	NA	CSASRTENTEAFF	TGCAGTGCTAGTAGAACAGAGAACACTGAAGCTTTCTTT
TRBV28	TRBJ1-2	few	NA	CASRPPSPGYGYTF	TGTGCCAGCAGACCTCCCAGCCCCGGCTATGGCTACACCTTC
TRBV10-2	TRBJ2-2	NA	NA	CASSERSPTGELFF	TGCGCCAGCAGTGAGAGGAGTCCCACCGGGGAGCTGTTTTTT
TRBV2	TRBJ2-3	NA	NA	CASRGDPDTQYF	TGTGCCAGCAGGGGGGATCCAGATACGCAGTATTTT
TRBV12-3/TRBV12-4	TRBJ2-5	NA	TRBD2	CASSLRAGQETQYF	TGTGCCAGCAGTTTACGAGCGGGGCAAGAGACCCAGTACTTC
TRBV27	TRBJ2-7	NA	TRBD1	CASSLQITGANYEQYF	TGTGCCAGCAGTTTGCAGATTACAGGGGCTAATTACGAGCAGTACTTC
TRBV7-8	TRBJ2-7	NA	TRBD2	CASSDPLRGSRSDEQYF	TGTGCCAGCAGCGACCCCCTCCGCGGGAGTCGGTCGGACGAGCAGTACTTC
TRBV6-1	TRBJ1-2	once	NA	CASTERLEWGYTF	TGTGCCAGCACCGAGCGGCTGGAGTGGGGCTACACCTTC
TRBV19	TRBJ2-7	NA	TRBD2	CASSPSSGRAGYEQYF	TGTGCCAGTAGTCCCTCTAGCGGGAGGGCCGGGTACGAGCAGTACTTC
TRBV12-3/TRBV12-4	TRBJ1-2	once	TRBD1	CASSGGGTGGGRYGYTF	TGTGCCAGCAGTGGTGGAGGGACAGGGGGCGGCCGCTATGGCTACACCTTC
TRBV4-1	TRBJ1-2	NA	NA	CASSQVLQDSGGYTF	TGCGCCAGCAGCCAAGTTCTTCAGGACAGCGGCGGCTACACCTTC
TRBV7-9	TRBJ1-2	NA	NA	CASSLPSGDTNYGYTF	TGTGCCAGCAGCTTGCCCTCAGGAGATACTAACTATGGCTACACCTTC
TRBV28	TRBJ2-5	NA	NA	CASSWGGPQETQYF	TGTGCCAGCAGTTGGGGAGGCCCACAAGAGACCCAGTACTTC
TRBV7-2	TRBJ1-6	large	TRBD1	CASSFAGGVRNSPLHF	TGTGCCAGCAGCTTTGCAGGGGGAGTTCGGAATTCACCCCTCCACTTT
TRBV23-1	TRBJ1-5	NA	NA	CTSSQSIGGFQPQHF	TGCACCAGCAGTCAATCCATCGGTGGTTTTCAGCCCCAGCATTTT
TRBV4-1	TRBJ2-4	NA	NA	CASSQAARENIQYF	TGCGCCAGCAGCCAAGCAGCGCGGGAAAACATTCAGTACTTC
TRBV15	TRBJ2-4	NA	NA	CATSRDLPNVQYF	TGTGCCACCAGCAGAGATCTCCCCAACGTTCAGTACTTC
TRBV6-4	TRBJ1-2	NA	NA	CASSATGRHGYTF	TGTGCCAGCAGCGCCACAGGGCGGCATGGCTACACCTTC
TRBV15	TRBJ2-7	once	NA	CATSRQGPFLYEQYF	TGTGCCACCAGCAGACAGGGCCCCTTTTTATACGAGCAGTACTTC
TRBV20-1	TRBJ1-3	NA	NA	CSASREIGNTIYF	TGCAGTGCTAGCAGGGAAATTGGAAACACCATATATTTT
TRBV28	TRBJ1-1	medium-sized	NA	CASSLSVSGSRGGAFF	TGTGCCAGCAGTTTATCGGTCTCGGGCAGTCGCGGTGGGGCTTTCTTT
TRBV7-2	TRBJ2-3	NA	NA	CASSRQGTDTQYF	TGTGCCAGCAGCCGGCAGGGGACAGATACGCAGTATTTT
TRBV20-1	TRBJ1-1	NA	NA	CSAHRDTHEAFF	TGCAGTGCGCACCGGGACACACATGAAGCTTTCTTT
TRBV7-2	TRBJ2-7	NA	NA	CASSGRNLATSSYEQYF	TGTGCCAGCAGCGGGAGAAACCTAGCCACGAGCTCCTACGAGCAGTACTTC
TRBV7-3	TRBJ1-1	NA	NA	CASSFGAGNTEAFF	TGTGCCAGCAGCTTTGGTGCGGGGAACACTGAAGCTTTCTTT
TRBV7-6	TRBJ1-3	NA	NA	CASSLSQGLAGNTIYF	TGTGCCAGCAGCCTTAGTCAGGGGCTCGCTGGAAACACCATATATTTT
TRBV10-2	TRBJ2-5	NA	NA	CASRRQDQETQYF	TGCGCCAGCAGAAGACAAGACCAAGAGACCCAGTACTTC
TRBV20-1	TRBJ2-7	NA	TRBD1	CSAVRARGSYEQYF	TGCAGTGCCGTGAGGGCCAGGGGGTCCTACGAGCAGTACTTC
TRBV7-8	TRBJ1-6	once	NA	CASSLGGTTYSPLHF	TGTGCCAGCAGCTTAGGTGGAACAACCTATTCACCCCTCCACTTT
TRBV7-3	TRBJ2-1	NA	TRBD2	CASSLSPSGSGEQFF	TGTGCCAGCAGCTTAAGCCCTAGCGGGAGTGGTGAGCAGTTCTTC
TRBV7-9	TRBJ1-2	once	TRBD1	CASSSPTGQGRYGYTF	TGTGCCAGCAGCTCCCCTACCGGACAGGGCAGATATGGCTACACCTTC
TRBV7-8	TRBJ1-5	NA	NA	CASSQGHWGNSNQPQHF	TGTGCCAGCAGCCAAGGCCATTGGGGGAATAGCAATCAGCCCCAGCATTTT
TRBV20-1	TRBJ1-3	few	NA	CSASPPYSGNTIYF	TGCAGTGCTAGTCCCCCATACTCTGGAAACACCATATATTTT
TRBV15	TRBJ1-6	NA	TRBD1	CATSRWTGWNSPLHF	TGTGCCACCAGCAGATGGACAGGATGGAATTCACCCCTCCACTTT
TRBV20-1	TRBJ2-2	once	NA	CSASRWSPHEDTGELFF	TGCAGTGCTAGCAGGTGGTCCCCCCACGAGGACACCGGGGAGCTGTTTTTT
TRBV7-2	TRBJ1-3	NA	NA	CASSMARGASGNTIYF	TGTGCCAGCAGCATGGCGCGGGGTGCTTCTGGAAACACCATATATTTT
TRBV7-2	TRBJ2-7	NA	NA	CASSRDHYEQYF	TGTGCCAGCAGTCGAGACCACTACGAGCAGTACTTC
TRBV20-1	TRBJ2-7	NA	NA	CSAFGQAGDQYF	TGCAGTGCCTTTGGGCAGGCTGGCGACCAGTACTTC
TRBV20-1	TRBJ1-2	NA	TRBD1	CSARQQGAPSYGYTF	TGCAGTGCTAGACAACAGGGGGCGCCTAGCTATGGCTACACCTTC
TRBV12-3/TRBV12-4	TRBJ2-7	NA	TRBD1	CASTTGTGAREQYF	TGTGCCAGCACTACCGGGACAGGGGCACGCGAGCAGTACTTC
TRBV12-3/TRBV12-4	TRBJ1-1	NA	NA	CASSTHGLRGFF	TGTGCCAGCAGTACACATGGGTTACGTGGTTTCTTT
TRBV19	TRBJ2-7	NA	NA	CASSIRQPPYEQYF	TGTGCCAGTAGTATACGGCAGCCACCTTACGAGCAGTACTTC
TRBV20-1	TRBJ2-7	few	NA	CSAISPGAIYEQYF	TGCAGTGCTATATCCCCAGGAGCAATTTACGAGCAGTACTTC
TRBV30	TRBJ1-2	NA	TRBD1	CAWGGQGVPGYTF	TGTGCCTGGGGGGGACAGGGGGTTCCTGGCTACACCTTC
TRBV6-2/TRBV6-3	TRBJ1-1	few	NA	CASRDTGSGYTEAFF	TGTGCCAGCAGGGATACAGGGTCTGGGTACACTGAAGCTTTCTTT
TRBV15	TRBJ2-5	NA	TRBD1	CATSRDRTGEETQYF	TGTGCCACCAGCAGAGATAGGACAGGGGAAGAGACCCAGTACTTC
TRBV6-2/TRBV6-3	TRBJ1-5	NA	TRBD1	CASSYLGQGNSNQPQHF	TGTGCCAGCAGTTACTTGGGACAGGGCAATAGCAATCAGCCCCAGCATTTT
TRBV20-1	TRBJ2-3	NA	NA	CSARFGGTDTQYF	TGCAGTGCTAGATTCGGGGGCACAGATACGCAGTATTTT
TRBV7-2	TRBJ1-2	NA	NA	CASSPQGRSVAGYTF	TGTGCCAGCAGCCCCCAGGGACGAAGTGTGGCTGGCTACACCTTC
TRBV7-2	TRBJ2-4	NA	TRBD1	CASSFGPGTGSKNIQYF	TGTGCCAGCAGCTTTGGTCCCGGGACAGGGTCCAAAAACATTCAGTACTTC
TRBV7-3	TRBJ2-1	once	NA	CASSSSREGGRVF	TGTGCCAGCAGCAGCTCCAGGGAGGGGGGTCGGGTCTTC
TRBV7-6	TRBJ1-2	once	TRBD1	CASSFEDRENYGYTF	TGTGCCAGCAGCTTCGAGGACAGGGAGAACTATGGCTACACCTTC
TRBV20-1	TRBJ2-7	NA	TRBD1	CSVTTGSEQYF	TGCAGTGTCACGACAGGGAGCGAGCAGTACTTC
TRBV19	TRBJ1-3	NA	NA	CASSISGNTIYF	TGTGCCAGTAGTATATCTGGAAACACCATATATTTT
TRBV20-1	TRBJ1-6	NA	NA	CSARRGPNSPLHF	TGCAGTGCTAGACGGGGCCCTAATTCACCCCTCCACTTT
TRBV5-1	TRBJ2-7	NA	NA	CASSGAYEQYF	TGCGCCAGCAGCGGTGCCTACGAGCAGTACTTC
TRBV7-9	TRBJ2-3	NA	TRBD1	CASSWTGKSTDTQYF	TGTGCCAGCAGCTGGACAGGGAAGAGCACAGATACGCAGTATTTT